Listed here are 27 T cell receptor beta chains from one sample, sequenced in a study of T cell changes during pregnancy in multiple sclerosis. Sequencing used immunoSEQ multiplex PCR; TCRdb keeps in-frame clones, though not all of them. The sample contains under 110,000 clones, about 89% of which appear only once. The specimen was peripheral blood, collected before pregnancy. The receptors come from a female donor with multiple sclerosis, enrolled in a pregnancy study.

The chain has TRBV6-5 and TRBJ1-1; D remains unclear. The CDR3 covers 14 residues. Germline V lookup: CDR1 MNHEY, CDR2 SVGAGI. V lost 6 bases to trimming and J lost 4 bases, with 15 bases between them. The CDR3 sequence is CASSPLLGSTEAFF. The CDR3 DNA sequence: TGTGCCAGCAGCCCATTACTTGGGAGCACTGAAGCTTTCTTT.

This clone was found once. The chain is built from TRBV4-1 and TRBJ2-1; tentative D call: TRBD2 (7 bases). With 0 bases removed from V and 6 bases from J, the gap between germline ends came to 24 bases. CDR3 length: 19 amino acids. The V gene's germline CDR1 is MGHRA and CDR2 YSYEKL. The CDR3, as DNA: TGCGCCAGCAGCCAAGAAGTGGGATGGTCGGGGGGCCCCTCCAATGAGCAGTTCTTC. Protein sequence: CASSQEVGWSGGPSNEQFF.

This clone was observed once. The chain uses TRBV7-2 and TRBJ2-7; 11 bases map to TRBD2. The CDR3 has 14 residues. CDR1 SGHTA and CDR2 FQGNSA come from the germline V gene. The junction had 9 bases not matched to a gene; V was cut back by 8 bases and J by 6 bases. The CDR3 DNA follows: TGTGCCAGCGGGACTAGCGGAGACCGTTCCGAGCAGTACTTC. This encodes CASGTSGDRSEQYF.

The chain couples TRBV5-4 to TRBJ1-6; maybe TRBD1 (6 bases). This CDR3 is 15 amino acids long. The V end lost 2 bases, the J end lost 8 bases, and 14 bases lay between the germline ends. Germline values: CDR1 SGHNT, CDR2 YYREEE (reference sequence). For the CDR3, the DNA is TGTGCCAGCAGCTTCTTGGACAGTTCTCATTCACCCCTCCACTTT. The encoded protein is CASSFLDSSHSPLHF.

The V call is TRBV30, the J call TRBJ2-2; D ambiguous. From germline, CDR1 is GTSNPN and CDR2 SVGIG (reference sequence). Trimming shortened V by 0 bases and J by 7 bases, and 6 bases separated the two germline ends. The CDR3 is made up of 12 amino acids. This CDR3 reads CAWSVRVGELFF. The CDR3 coding sequence is TGTGCCTGGAGTGTACGCGTCGGGGAGCTGTTTTTT.

The chain employs TRBV28 and TRBJ2-7; D possibly corresponds to TRBD2 (5 bases). In germline, CDR1 is MDHEN, CDR2 SYDVKM. The length of the CDR3 is 13 residues. The V and J ends lost 4 bases and 0 bases respectively, with 7 bases between them. CDR3 in DNA: TGTGCCAGCAGTTGGGGAGCCTCCTACGAGCAGTACTTC. Translated, it gives CASSWGASYEQYF.

The V and J genes are TRBV11-2 and TRBJ2-7, with TRBD1 matching 8 bases. CDR1 is SGHAT, CDR2 FQNNGV, per germline. This CDR3 spans 16 amino acids. Trimming cost V 5 bases and J 4 bases; bases outside gene matches: 13. CDR3 nucleotide sequence: TGTGCCAGCAGCCCCCGGCCCGGACAGGGAAGGTACGAGCAGTACTTC. Its protein product is CASSPRPGQGRYEQYF.

V usage is TRBV29-1 and J usage is TRBJ1-2, with 7 bases aligning to TRBD1. V lost 2 bases and J lost 6; bases outside the gene matches: 9. CDR3 length: 14 residues. Germline V gene sequence: CDR1 SQVTM, CDR2 ANQGSEA. The CDR3 DNA reads as TGCAGCGTTGAATATATGTTTACAGGGGATGGCTACACCTTC. It translates to CSVEYMFTGDGYTF.

The chain has TRBV6-6 and TRBJ1-6, with D possibly being TRBD1 (5 bases). Trimming removed 2 bases at V and 6 bases at J, with 11 bases between. CDR1 is MNHNY, CDR2 SVGAGI, per germline (reference sequence). CDR3 length: 15 amino acids. DNA of the CDR3: TGTGCCAGCAGTTACCCCACGGGGGGTAATTCACCCCTCCACTTT. Residues: CASSYPTGGNSPLHF.

This chain links TRBV5-6 with TRBJ2-7, with 7 positions matching TRBD1. This CDR3 region has 14 residues. CDR1 and CDR2 (germline): SGHDT, YYEEEE. J lost 1 base, V lost 2 bases, and 3 bases had no gene match. The CDR3 loop reads CASSFGQVSYEQYF. The CDR3 DNA is TGTGCCAGCAGCTTCGGACAGGTTTCCTACGAGCAGTACTTC. Drawing the rest from reference TRBV5-6 and TRBJ2-7, the complete variable domain is DAGVTQSPTHLIKTRGQQVTLRCSPKSGHDTVSWYQQALGQGPQFIFQYYEEEERQRGNFPDRFSGHQFPNYSSELNVNALLLGDSALYLCASSFGQVSYEQYFGPGTRLTVT.

The chain has TRBV6-5 and TRBJ2-7; TRBD2 agrees at 10 bases. With 6 bases clipped from V and 1 base from J, the junction kept 9 bases outside the gene matches. The CDR3 extends over 16 amino acids. CDR1 is MNHEY and CDR2 is SVGAGI in the germline V gene. CDR3: CASRYTTSGYSYEQYF. CDR3 in DNA: TGTGCCAGCAGATACACGACTAGCGGGTATTCCTACGAGCAGTACTTC.

The rearrangement uses TRBV7-2 and TRBJ2-1; 8 bases are a match to TRBD1. CDR1 is SGHTA, CDR2 FQGNSA, per germline. The CDR3 covers 17 residues. J gave up 8 bases and V 1 base, and 13 bases lay outside the gene matches. CDR3 in DNA: TGTGCCAGCAGCTTAGTCGGGGCCCAGGGGGCCTTTGATGAGCAGTTCTTC. Its translation: CASSLVGAQGAFDEQFF.

V is TRBV6-1 and J is TRBJ1-5; D remains ambiguous. The germline CDR1 and CDR2 sequences are MNHNS and SASEGT. This CDR3 spans 14 amino acids. V was shortened by 1 base and J by 7 bases, with 11 bases between the two germline ends. The CDR3 region is CASSEGGIGQPQHF. In DNA, the CDR3 is TGTGCCAGCAGTGAAGGAGGTATTGGACAGCCCCAGCATTTT.

The chain has TRBV11-3 and TRBJ2-5; 8 bases agree with TRBD2. V dropped 1 base and J dropped 2; count of bases not matched to a gene: 3. Germline assignment: CDR1 SGHNT and CDR2 YENEEA. This CDR3 has 15 residues. CDR3 loop: CASSLVAGRQETQYF. CDR3 coding DNA: TGTGCCAGCAGCTTAGTAGCGGGGAGGCAAGAGACCCAGTACTTC.

The V call is TRBV28, the J call TRBJ1-5, with 8 bases that match TRBD1. Per the germline V gene, CDR1 is MDHEN and CDR2 is SYDVKM. The CDR3 has 15 residues. V lost 2 bases to trimming and J lost 4 bases; unmatched junction nucleotides: 4. CDR3 residues: CASSLTTGGNQPQHF. Here the CDR3 DNA reads TGTGCCAGCAGTTTAACCACAGGGGGGAATCAGCCCCAGCATTTT. The entire variable domain, with the rest obtained from reference TRBV28 and TRBJ1-5, is as follows: DVKVTQSSRYLVKRTGEKVFLECVQDMDHENMFWYRQDPGLGLRLIYFSYDVKMKEKGDIPEGYSVSREKKERFSLILESASTNQTSMYLCASSLTTGGNQPQHFGDGTRLSIL.

The rearrangement joins TRBV5-4 to TRBJ2-3, with unresolved D. Germline V CDR1 and CDR2: SGHNT, YYREEE (reference sequence). CDR3 length: 14 amino acids. V was pared by 2 bases and J by 2 bases, with 9 bases between. The DNA of the CDR3 is TGTGCCAGCAGCTTTTGGCTGAACACAGATACGCAGTATTTT. The encoded protein is CASSFWLNTDTQYF.

The V call is TRBV27, the J call TRBJ1-5; a possible D gene is TRBD1 (5 bases). CDR1 is MNHEY and CDR2 is SMNVEV in the germline V gene (reference sequence). The CDR3 loop spans 15 amino acids. The V and J ends lost 1 base and 2 bases respectively, with 9 bases between them. This CDR3 reads CASSLLGGGNQPQHF. The CDR3 nucleotides are TGTGCCAGCAGTTTATTGGGGGGGGGCAATCAGCCCCAGCATTTT.

The chain carries TRBV6-1 and TRBJ1-1; no clear D gene. The CDR3 sequence is 14 residues long. V lost 1 base and J 4 bases, leaving 10 bases between the germline ends. Germline V gene lookup returns CDR1 MNHNS and CDR2 SASEGT. The CDR3 coding sequence is TGTGCCAGCAGTGAAGAGGCGGGGAGCACTGAAGCTTTCTTT. Translated: CASSEEAGSTEAFF.

V gene TRBV5-1 combines with J gene TRBJ2-3, with TRBD2 as a possible D gene (6 bases). CDR1 SGHRS and CDR2 YFSETQ come from the germline V gene. The V gene lost 2 bases and the J gene lost 4 bases, with 11 bases spanning the gap. The CDR3 runs 14 residues. CDR3 in DNA: TGCGCCAGCAGCTTTTCAGCGGGTTCAGATACGCAGTATTTT. Translation gives CASSFSAGSDTQYF.

The rearrangement links TRBV27 to TRBJ1-1, with D uncertain. CDR3 length equals 16 residues. Deletions cut 2 bases from V and 0 bases from J, with 13 bases between. CDR1 and CDR2 (germline): MNHEY, SMNVEV (reference sequence). CDR3 protein: CASSLPQRGMNTEAFF. CDR3 sequence (DNA): TGTGCCAGCAGTTTACCCCAACGAGGTATGAACACTGAAGCTTTCTTT.

This clone was detected a few times. The CDR3 DNA is TGTGCCAGCAGCCCCTTCACAGGCTACGAGCAGTACTTC. Protein: CASSPFTGYEQYF. This chain connects TRBV7-9 to TRBJ2-7; D is possibly TRBD1 (5 bases). CDR1 and CDR2 (germline): SEHNR, FQNEAQ (reference sequence). The ends were cut back, 5 bases at V and 3 bases at J, with 11 bases in the middle. This CDR3 is 13 amino acids long.

V usage is TRBV7-2 and J usage is TRBJ1-1; D is unresolved. The germline gives CDR1 SGHTA, CDR2 FQGNSA. The CDR3 is made up of 15 amino acids. V was shortened by 6 bases and J by 0 bases, with 14 bases between the two germline ends. In DNA, the CDR3 is TGTGCCAGCAGGATCCAGAGGTTTATGAACACTGAAGCTTTCTTT. This translates into CASRIQRFMNTEAFF.

J is TRBJ2-5 and V is TRBV5-1; possible D gene TRBD1, 6 bases. Germline CDR1 is SGHRS and CDR2 is YFSETQ. Trimming cost V 4 bases and J 4 bases, with 17 bases left between them. CDR3 size: 15 residues. Here the CDR3 DNA reads TGCGCCAGCAGCACCACCCCATTAGGGGGAGAGACCCAGTACTTC. It translates to CASSTTPLGGETQYF.

The chain combines TRBV27 with TRBJ2-2; D is undetermined. Trimming removed 3 bases from V and 7 bases from J, with 15 bases in between. The CDR3 has 15 residues. The germline V gene encodes CDR1 MNHEY and CDR2 SMNVEV (reference sequence). CDR3 region: CASSFRPLGGGELFF. DNA of the CDR3: TGTGCCAGCAGTTTCCGGCCCCTCGGCGGCGGGGAGCTGTTTTTT.

The rearrangement joins TRBV19 to TRBJ2-1; possible D gene TRBD1, 7 bases. The CDR3 is 17 amino acids. Germline V lookup: CDR1 LNHDA, CDR2 SQIVND (reference sequence). Between the trimmed V and J ends, which lost 1 base and 4 bases, there was a span of 17 bases. CDR3 loop: CASSIVGGTVAYNEQFF. The CDR3 DNA follows: TGTGCCAGTAGTATAGTAGGGGGGACAGTTGCGTACAATGAGCAGTTCTTC.

This sequence joins TRBV5-1 and TRBJ2-2, with 14 bases that match TRBD2. Germline V gene lookup returns CDR1 SGHRS and CDR2 YFSETQ. Trimming at V came to 4 bases and at J to 7 bases, leaving 9 bases not matched to a gene. This CDR3 spans 17 amino acids. The CDR3 nucleotides are TGCGCCAGCAGCCTGGGACTAGCGGGGGCTTCAGGCGGGGAGCTGTTTTTT. This encodes CASSLGLAGASGGELFF.

J is TRBJ2-5 and V is TRBV5-8; 8 bases agree with TRBD2. This CDR3 spans 16 amino acids. Germline V gene data show CDR1 as SGHTS and CDR2 as YDEGEE. V shed 2 bases and J 2 bases; nucleotides not matched to a gene: 8. The CDR3 sequence is CASSLGSGASQETQYF. The CDR3 DNA sequence: TGTGCCAGCAGCTTAGGTAGCGGGGCTTCGCAAGAGACCCAGTACTTC.